Following are 12 T cell receptor beta chains from one sample sequenced in a study of radiation and T cells in renal cell carcinoma. Regarding treatment: treatment-naive control, cytoreductive nephrectomy. The repertoire was sequenced with immunoSEQ multiplex PCR; TCRdb's copy has only in-frame clones and lacks some. Of around 16,000 clones in the sample, approximately 58% were seen once. Sequencing was performed on tumor tissue, taken from a patient whose treatment was nephrectomy without radiotherapy. The origin of the receptors is a man aged 35 to 55 with renal cell carcinoma.

The chain combines TRBV11-1 with TRBJ2-1; 9 bases fit TRBD2. The CDR3 totals 15 residues. Germline values: CDR1 SGHAT, CDR2 FQDESV (reference sequence). Trimming cost V 6 bases and J 3 bases; bases outside gene matches: 6. The CDR3: CASRPLAGLYNEQFF. CDR3 nucleotides: TGTGCCAGCAGACCTCTAGCGGGGCTCTACAATGAGCAGTTCTTC.

The rearrangement uses TRBV5-1 and TRBJ1-1; D not certain. CDR1 is SGHRS, CDR2 YFSETQ, per germline. This CDR3 is 18 amino acids long. With 0 bases removed from V and 0 bases from J, the gap between germline ends came to 18 bases. The CDR3 here is CASSLGLATGRVNTEAFF. CDR3 in DNA: TGCGCCAGCAGCTTGGGATTGGCCACGGGGAGGGTGAACACTGAAGCTTTCTTT.

This clone was detected a few times. CDR3 region: CASGLVPGTYEQYF. CDR3 DNA: TGTGCTAGTGGTTTGGTACCAGGCACCTACGAGCAGTACTTC. The rearrangement uses TRBV12-5 and TRBJ2-7; D uncertain. V dropped 0 bases and J dropped 2 bases, with 8 bases sitting between them. The CDR3 sequence is 14 residues long. Germline V gene lookup returns CDR1 LGHNT and CDR2 FRNRAP.

The V and J genes are TRBV28 and TRBJ2-2; 9 bases map to TRBD2. The CDR3 is 17 residues long. Trimming at V came to 3 bases and at J to 0 bases, leaving 5 bases not matched to a gene. Germline V lookup: CDR1 MDHEN, CDR2 SYDVKM. The CDR3 sequence: CASSLARGGTNTGELFF. For the CDR3, the DNA is TGTGCCAGCAGTTTGGCGCGGGGGGGAACGAACACCGGGGAGCTGTTTTTT.

In this sample, this clone turned up once. The chain recombines TRBV27 with TRBJ1-1, with D possibly matching TRBD1 (5 bases). The germline gives CDR1 MNHEY, CDR2 SMNVEV (reference sequence). CDR3 length equals 13 residues. The V gene lost 4 bases and the J gene lost 4 bases, with 10 bases spanning the gap. The CDR3 here is CASSSRQLTEAFF. The CDR3 DNA follows: TGTGCCAGCAGTTCCCGACAGCTCACTGAAGCTTTCTTT.

This chain connects TRBV6-5 to TRBJ1-2; perhaps TRBD1 as D (5 bases). V was cut by 6 bases and J by 7 bases, with 15 bases left in between. Germline assignment: CDR1 MNHEY and CDR2 SVGAGI. This CDR3 region has 13 residues. This chain's CDR3 is CASSRGGGVGYTF. CDR3 DNA: TGTGCCAGCAGCCGCGGGGGGGGTGTTGGCTACACCTTC.

The J gene is TRBJ1-2, the V gene TRBV19; weak D call: TRBD1 (6 bases). Trimming stripped 6 bases from V and 8 bases from J, with 19 bases between. This CDR3 has 14 residues. Germline lookup yields CDR1 LNHDA and CDR2 SQIVND (reference sequence). CDR3 sequence: CASRPLDSGFGYTF. DNA of the CDR3: TGTGCCAGTAGACCTCTGGACAGCGGTTTCGGCTACACCTTC.

The chain uses TRBV5-6 and TRBJ2-3, with D unresolved. Germline CDR1 SGHDT, CDR2 YYEEEE. V gave up 3 bases and J gave up 4 bases, with 6 bases separating them. This CDR3 has 12 amino acids. The CDR3 here is CASSSGSDTQYF. The CDR3 region has the DNA TGTGCCAGCAGCTCCGGGTCAGATACGCAGTATTTT. The variable domain in full, completed from reference TRBV5-6 and TRBJ2-3, reads DAGVTQSPTHLIKTRGQQVTLRCSPKSGHDTVSWYQQALGQGPQFIFQYYEEEERQRGNFPDRFSGHQFPNYSSELNVNALLLGDSALYLCASSSGSDTQYFGPGTRLTVL.

This chain links TRBV18 with TRBJ2-1, with a weak D call TRBD1 (6 bases). V was trimmed by 5 bases and J by 6 bases, leaving 11 bases between them. CDR1 is KGHSH, CDR2 LQKENI, per germline. The CDR3 sequence is 13 residues long. CDR3 nucleotide sequence: TGTGCCAGCTCAACCCACAGGGCCAATGAGCAGTTCTTC. This encodes CASSTHRANEQFF. The full variable domain, completed using reference TRBV18 and TRBJ2-1, is NAGVMQNPRHLVRRRGQEARLRCSPMKGHSHVYWYRQLPEEGLKFMVYLQKENIIDESGMPKERFSAEFPKEGPSILRIQQVVRGDSAAYFCASSTHRANEQFFGPGTRLTVL.

The rearrangement uses TRBV6-4 and TRBJ2-3; D possibly corresponds to TRBD1 (6 bases). Germline CDR1 is MRHNA and CDR2 is SNTAGT. The ends were cut back, 3 bases at V and 6 bases at J, with 10 bases in the middle. The CDR3 is 13 residues long. CDR3 residues: CASSETGMDTQYF. The CDR3 coding sequence is TGTGCCAGCAGTGAGACAGGAATGGATACGCAGTATTTT.

The J gene is TRBJ2-7, the V gene TRBV7-9, with D possibly called TRBD1 or TRBD2 (6 bases each). The length of the CDR3 is 18 residues. Germline CDR1 is SEHNR and CDR2 is FQNEAQ (reference sequence). Trimming stripped 9 bases from V and 2 bases from J, with 29 bases between. The DNA for the CDR3 is TGTGCCAGGGACTCCGAAAGACGGGGGCCACCAGAGCCCTACGAGCAGTACTTC. Amino acid sequence: CARDSERRGPPEPYEQYF.

There are a few counts of this clone. V usage is TRBV7-6 and J usage is TRBJ2-3, with a tentative D call TRBD2 (6 bases). Looked up from germline, CDR1 is SGHVS and CDR2 is FNYEAQ. The CDR3 has 14 amino acids. Trimming stripped 5 bases from V and 5 bases from J, with 14 bases between. The CDR3 protein is CASSGGSFLDTQYF. The CDR3 DNA is TGTGCCAGCAGCGGGGGGAGCTTTTTAGATACGCAGTATTTT.